Detailed here is one T cell receptor (beta chain). This entry belongs to a study of blood T cell repertoires in COVID-19. Study-level information: T cells, B-cell-depleted T cells, or PBMCs provided the cDNA or gDNA that served as material.

The CDR3 is 15 residues long. Germline CDR1 reads SGHNT; CDR2 reads YYREEE (reference sequence). The V and J ends lost 3 bases and 3 bases, in that order; junction bases with no gene match: 9. In the source study's methods: Amplifying reference gene primers gave estimates of nucleated cell counts. Profiling relied on immunoSEQ multiplex PCR, and the TCRdb table lists in-frame clones only, not all of them. V, J and clone size are taken as reported in that table, and D and trimming were inferred from the DNA itself. The table records about 88,000 clones, approximately 90% of them present only once. This TCR derives from an elderly woman with acute or convalescent COVID-19. The sequenced sample consisted of peripheral blood. The rearrangement links TRBV5-4 to TRBJ2-7; 7 bases map to TRBD1. The CDR3 sequence is CASSWQGETGYEQYF. In DNA, the CDR3 is TGTGCCAGCAGCTGGCAGGGGGAAACTGGCTACGAGCAGTACTTC.